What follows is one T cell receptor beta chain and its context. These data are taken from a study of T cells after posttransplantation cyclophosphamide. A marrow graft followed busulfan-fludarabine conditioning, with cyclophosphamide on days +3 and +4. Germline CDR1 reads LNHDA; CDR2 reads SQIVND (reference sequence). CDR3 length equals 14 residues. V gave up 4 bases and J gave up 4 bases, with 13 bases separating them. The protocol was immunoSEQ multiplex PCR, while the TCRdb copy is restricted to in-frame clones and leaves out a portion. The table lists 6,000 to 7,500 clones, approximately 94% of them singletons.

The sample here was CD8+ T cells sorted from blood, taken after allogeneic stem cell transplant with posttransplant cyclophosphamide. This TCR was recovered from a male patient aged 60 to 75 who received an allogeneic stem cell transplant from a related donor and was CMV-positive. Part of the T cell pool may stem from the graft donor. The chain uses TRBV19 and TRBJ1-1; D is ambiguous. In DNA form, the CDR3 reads TGTGCCAGTAGTAAGGAGAGGGCCGGCACTGAAGCTTTCTTT. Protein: CASSKERAGTEAFF.